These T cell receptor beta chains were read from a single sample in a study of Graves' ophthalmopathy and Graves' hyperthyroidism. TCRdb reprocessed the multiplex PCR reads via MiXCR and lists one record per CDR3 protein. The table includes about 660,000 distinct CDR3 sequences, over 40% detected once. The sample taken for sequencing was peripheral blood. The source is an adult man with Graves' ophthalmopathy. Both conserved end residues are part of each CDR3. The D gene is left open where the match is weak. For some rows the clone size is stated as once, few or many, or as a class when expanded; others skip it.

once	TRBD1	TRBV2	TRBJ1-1	CASSSDRVTGDAFF	TGTGCCAGCAGTTCGGACAGGGTTACCGGTGACGCTTTCTTT
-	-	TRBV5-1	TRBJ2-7	CASSLDVSGAEQYF	TGCGCCAGCAGCTTGGATGTCTCTGGGGCCGAGCAGTACTTC
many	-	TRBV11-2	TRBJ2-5	CASSMSGARTYF	TGTGCCAGCAGTATGTCCGGGGCCCGGACGTACTTC
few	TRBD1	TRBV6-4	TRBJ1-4	CARTGTGCGEKLFF	TGTGCCAGGACCGGGACAGGGTGCGGGGAAAAACTGTTTTTT
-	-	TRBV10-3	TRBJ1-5	CASSGSMGVQPQHF	TGTGCCAGCAGTGGGTCGATGGGGGTGCAGCCCCAGCATTTT
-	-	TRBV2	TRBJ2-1	CASSEGQGGEQFF	TGTGCCAGCAGTGAAGGTCAGGGGGGTGAGCAGTTCTTC
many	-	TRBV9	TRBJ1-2	CASSATGTNYGYTF	TGTGCCAGCAGCGCGACAGGAACTAACTATGGCTACACCTTC
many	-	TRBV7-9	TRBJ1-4	CASSSGTYATNEKLFF	TGTGCCAGCAGCTCCGGGACTTATGCAACTAATGAAAAACTGTTTTTT
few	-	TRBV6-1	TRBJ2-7	CASSELRGSYEQYF	TGTGCCAGCAGTGAACTGAGGGGCTCCTACGAGCAGTACTTC
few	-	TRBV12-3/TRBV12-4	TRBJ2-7	CASSNGHPSSYEQYF	TGTGCCAGCAGTAACGGCCACCCAAGCTCCTACGAGCAGTACTTC
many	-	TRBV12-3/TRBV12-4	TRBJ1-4	CASSPGEGEKLFF	TGTGCCAGCAGTCCAGGGGAGGGGGAAAAACTGTTTTTT
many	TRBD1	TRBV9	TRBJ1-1	CASSVSGQMNTEAFF	TGTGCCAGCAGCGTATCGGGACAGATGAACACTGAAGCTTTCTTT
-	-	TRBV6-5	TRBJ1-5	CASSRLSPPQHF	TGTGCCAGCTCCCGTCTCTCTCCCCCCCAGCATTTT
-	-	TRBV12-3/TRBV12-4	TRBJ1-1	CASSPIVGGRGINTEAFF	TGTGCCAGCAGTCCCATAGTAGGGGGACGGGGTATTAACACTGAAGCTTTCTTT
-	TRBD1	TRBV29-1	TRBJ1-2	CSAQQGAGYGYTF	TGCAGCGCACAGCAGGGGGCGGGATATGGCTACACCTTC
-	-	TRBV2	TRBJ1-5	CASSYSSISNQPQHF	TGTGCCAGCAGTTACTCGAGCATTAGCAATCAGCCCCAGCATTTT
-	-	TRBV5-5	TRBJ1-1	CASSPWGVHTEAFF	TGTGCCAGCAGCCCGTGGGGGGTCCACACTGAAGCTTTCTTT
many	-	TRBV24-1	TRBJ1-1	CATTGVPPRNTEAFF	TGTGCCACCACTGGGGTCCCACCGAGGAACACTGAAGCTTTCTTT
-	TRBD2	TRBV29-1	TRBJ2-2	CSVEGTSGRATGELFF	TGCAGCGTTGAAGGGACTAGCGGGAGGGCCACCGGGGAGCTGTTTTTT
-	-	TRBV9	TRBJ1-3	CASSEGESNTIYF	TGTGCCAGCAGTGAGGGGGAGTCCAACACCATATATTTT